The 28 T cell receptor beta chains presented below share a single source sample, sequenced in a study of blood T cell repertoires in COVID-19. Sequencing used immunoSEQ multiplex PCR; TCRdb keeps in-frame clones, though not all of them. Of 120,000 to 150,000 clones listed, approximately 78% are singletons. Sequenced: peripheral blood. These TCRs come from a human donor with acute or convalescent COVID-19. The donor label of this sample is uncertain.

This clone came up a few times. J is TRBJ2-4 and V is TRBV6-5; TRBD1 matches at 8 bases. CDR1 is MNHEY and CDR2 is SVGAGI in the germline V gene. CDR3 length equals 13 residues. V lost 6 bases and J lost 11; bases outside the gene matches: 9. The CDR3 spells CASRDRDRNVQYF. Written as DNA, the CDR3 is TGTGCCAGCAGAGATCGGGACAGGAACGTTCAGTACTTC.

This clone turned up a few times. The V gene is TRBV19, the J gene TRBJ1-1; D is unclear. V was clipped by 3 bases and J by 4 bases, with 6 bases between them. The CDR3 has 12 amino acids. The germline gives CDR1 LNHDA, CDR2 SQIVND (reference sequence). CDR3 sequence: CASSIQSTEAFF. CDR3 DNA sequence: TGTGCCAGTAGTATCCAATCCACTGAAGCTTTCTTT.

The chain links TRBV10-1 to TRBJ2-2; no reliable D call. Germline V gives CDR1 WNHNN, CDR2 SYGVQD (reference sequence). The CDR3 is 14 residues long. Trimming pared 3 bases from V and 1 base from J, leaving 6 bases between. The CDR3 sequence: CASSDWQNTGELFF. CDR3 in DNA: TGCGCCAGCAGTGACTGGCAGAACACCGGGGAGCTGTTTTTT.

The chain combines TRBV27 with TRBJ1-2; D remains ambiguous. V dropped 5 bases and J dropped 0 bases, with 7 bases sitting between them. Germline values: CDR1 MNHEY, CDR2 SMNVEV (reference sequence). The CDR3 has 13 amino acids. The CDR3 loop reads CASSAGTNYGYTF. CDR3 DNA: TGTGCCAGCAGTGCGGGGACTAACTATGGCTACACCTTC.

The V call is TRBV4-2, the J call TRBJ2-3; 10 positions match TRBD2. J lost 0 bases, V lost 4 bases, and 7 bases had no gene match. The CDR3 has 17 residues. CDR1 is LGHNA and CDR2 is YNFKEQ in the germline V gene. Here the CDR3 reads CASSPSGGDSSTDTQYF. The DNA of the CDR3 is TGTGCCAGCAGCCCCAGCGGGGGGGACTCTAGCACAGATACGCAGTATTTT.

The V call is TRBV2, the J call TRBJ1-1; the match to TRBD1 covers 7 bases. There are 13 residues in the CDR3. Germline values: CDR1 SNHLY, CDR2 FYNNEI. V was clipped by 6 bases and J by 6 bases; unmatched bases: 7. This CDR3 reads CASRQGGTAEAFF. As DNA, the CDR3 is TGTGCCAGCAGGCAGGGGGGAACGGCTGAAGCTTTCTTT.

The gene calls are TRBV18 and TRBJ1-6; 9 bases line up with TRBD1. CDR3 length equals 15 residues. The germline gives CDR1 KGHSH, CDR2 LQKENI. V was pared by 6 bases and J by 2 bases, with 2 bases of the junction left unmatched. CDR3 in DNA: TGTGCCAGCTCGCGGGACAGGGCCTATAATTCACCCCTCCACTTT. This codes for CASSRDRAYNSPLHF.

V gene TRBV18 combines with J gene TRBJ2-7; 7 bases line up with TRBD2. The CDR3 runs 14 residues. V trimming: 3 bases; J trimming: 3 bases; junction bases outside the gene matches: 5. In germline, CDR1 is KGHSH, CDR2 LQKENI. The DNA for the CDR3 is TGTGCCAGCTCACCGGGACTATCGAGCTACGAGCAGTACTTC. As protein: CASSPGLSSYEQYF.

V usage is TRBV4-2 and J usage is TRBJ2-3; D possibly corresponds to TRBD2 (6 bases). In germline, CDR1 is LGHNA, CDR2 YNFKEQ. This CDR3 contains 17 residues. Trimming stripped 1 base from V and 3 bases from J, with 17 bases between. CDR3 sequence (DNA): TGTGCCAGCAGCCAAGTAAAAGCGGGCTGGGGAACAGATACGCAGTATTTT. Translated, it gives CASSQVKAGWGTDTQYF.

This clone was picked up a small number of times. This sequence joins TRBV10-3 and TRBJ1-5, with 9 bases matching TRBD1. In germline, CDR1 is ENHRY, CDR2 SYGVKD. The J segment lost 8 bases and the V segment lost 5 bases, leaving 28 bases of the junction unmatched. CDR3 length equals 21 residues. The CDR3 sequence: CAISTHLPGTGFNPGSKPQHF. The DNA for the CDR3 is TGTGCCATCAGTACACACCTACCGGGGACAGGGTTCAACCCCGGATCGAAGCCCCAGCATTTT.

This chain joins TRBV10-3 and TRBJ2-3, with a weak D call TRBD1 (6 bases). The germline V gene encodes CDR1 ENHRY and CDR2 SYGVKD. The CDR3 spans 13 residues. Trimming left V 2 bases short and J 10 bases short, with 13 bases between. The CDR3 is CAISEADRPAQYF. CDR3 DNA sequence: TGTGCCATCAGTGAGGCGGACAGACCCGCGCAGTATTTT.

The chain carries TRBV7-2 and TRBJ2-7; TRBD1 agrees at 7 bases. The CDR3 length is 14 residues. The J segment lost 2 bases and the V segment lost 3 bases, leaving 4 bases of the junction unmatched. Germline assignment: CDR1 SGHTA and CDR2 FQGNSA. CDR3 amino acids: CASSFSGGPYEQYF. In DNA form, the CDR3 reads TGTGCCAGCAGCTTTTCAGGGGGTCCCTACGAGCAGTACTTC.

This sequence joins TRBV7-9 and TRBJ1-2; 8 bases are a match to TRBD1. The germline V gene encodes CDR1 SEHNR and CDR2 FQNEAQ (reference sequence). The CDR3 is made up of 15 amino acids. V lost 5 bases, J lost 2 bases, and 7 bases stayed unmatched. The CDR3 nucleotides read TGTGCCAGCAGCCACCGGACAGGGAGCAACTATGGCTACACCTTC. Translated, it gives CASSHRTGSNYGYTF. Supplemented by reference TRBV7-9 and TRBJ1-2, the full variable domain reads DTGVSQNPRHKITKRGQNVTFRCDPISEHNRLYWYRQTLGQGPEFLTYFQNEAQLEKSRLLSDRFSAERPKGSFSTLEIQRTEQGDSAMYLCASSHRTGSNYGYTFGSGTRLTVV.

The chain is built from TRBV5-4 and TRBJ1-1; 9 bases are a match to TRBD1. The germline V gene has CDR1 SGHNT and CDR2 YYREEE (reference sequence). The CDR3 spans 13 residues. V was clipped by 5 bases and J by 6 bases; unmatched bases: 5. The CDR3: CASRPDRGAEAFF. CDR3 coding DNA: TGTGCCAGCAGACCAGACAGGGGGGCTGAAGCTTTCTTT.

The J gene is TRBJ1-2, the V gene TRBV7-3; D call uncertain. Deletions cut 4 bases from V and 4 bases from J, with 13 bases between. This CDR3 contains 14 residues. Germline values: CDR1 SGHTA, CDR2 FQGTGA. CDR3 nucleotides: TGTGCCAGCAGCTATACTACCGGTCCCTATGGCTACACCTTC. Its translation is CASSYTTGPYGYTF. Full variable domain (remainder filled in from reference TRBV7-3 and TRBJ1-2): GAGVSQTPSNKVTEKGKYVELRCDPISGHTALYWYRQSLGQGPEFLIYFQGTGAADDSGLPNDRFFAVRPEGSVSTLKIQRTERGDSAVYLCASSYTTGPYGYTFGSGTRLTVV.

This clone appeared a single time. The chain couples TRBV6-2 or TRBV6-3 to TRBJ2-1, with D hard to call. The V gene's germline CDR1 is MNHEY and CDR2 SVGEGT. The CDR3 spans 11 residues. Trimming shortened V by 2 bases and J by 10 bases, and 6 bases separated the two germline ends. This chain's CDR3 is CASSYVSEQFF. The CDR3 bases are TGTGCCAGCAGTTACGTCTCGGAGCAGTTCTTC.

This clone was counted once. The chain recombines TRBV4-2 with TRBJ1-3, with D tentatively TRBD1 (6 bases). The CDR3 consists of 16 residues. CDR1 is LGHNA and CDR2 is YNFKEQ in the germline V gene. Trimming removed 3 bases at V and 2 bases at J, with 14 bases between. CDR3 sequence reads: CASSQGIQGTGNTIYF. CDR3 DNA: TGTGCCAGCAGCCAGGGGATACAGGGTACTGGAAACACCATATATTTT.

This clone has more than one count but fewer than ten. This rearrangement joins TRBV6-5 to TRBJ1-1; no reliable D call. Trimming took off 5 bases at V and 1 base at J, with 11 bases between the two ends. This CDR3 has 14 amino acids. CDR1 is MNHEY, CDR2 SVGAGI, per germline. In DNA form, the CDR3 reads TGTGCCAGCAGTCTCGTCTCCCGGAACACTGAAGCTTTCTTT. It codes for CASSLVSRNTEAFF.

This clone has more than one count but fewer than ten. This rearrangement joins TRBV18 to TRBJ2-6; D is perhaps TRBD1 (7 bases). The CDR3 has 17 residues. V was trimmed by 5 bases and J by 2 bases, leaving 16 bases between them. Germline CDR1 KGHSH, CDR2 LQKENI. This CDR3 reads CASSMEQGRTGANVLTF. CDR3 bases: TGTGCCAGCTCAATGGAACAGGGGAGGACTGGGGCCAACGTCCTGACTTTC.

This clone was detected only a few times. One junction end does not reproduce the germline sequence, and a read error may be involved. This sequence joins TRBV5-1 and TRBJ1-2, with D unresolved. CDR1 is SGHRS, CDR2 YFSETQ, per germline. This CDR3 region has 12 residues. The CDR3 is CASSGQEMTIFF. CDR3 coding DNA: TGCGCCAGCAGCGGTCAGGAGATGACTATCTTTTTC.

The CDR3 sequence is CASSIHRQGYTF. CDR3 nucleotide sequence: TGTGCCAGCAGTATACATCGACAGGGCTACACCTTC. The V call is TRBV25-1, the J call TRBJ1-2; D perhaps matches TRBD1 (5 bases). The CDR3 loop spans 12 amino acids. The V end was cut by 5 bases, the J end by 8 bases, with 12 bases between. Germline lookup yields CDR1 MGHDK and CDR2 SYGVNS.

The chain carries TRBV5-6 and TRBJ1-2, with D possibly matching TRBD1 (6 bases). CDR1 is SGHDT and CDR2 is YYEEEE in the germline V gene. This CDR3 is 14 amino acids long. V was shortened by 2 bases and J by 2 bases, with 10 bases between the two germline ends. The CDR3 sequence: CASSFIQGNYGYTF. CDR3 nucleotides: TGTGCCAGCAGCTTTATTCAGGGGAACTATGGCTACACCTTC.

The rearrangement joins TRBV3-1 (or the pseudogene TRBV3-2) to TRBJ1-3; D is ambiguous. This CDR3 spans 14 amino acids. The germline V gene has CDR1 LGHDT and CDR2 YNNKEL (reference sequence). V dropped 0 bases and J dropped 4 bases, with 7 bases sitting between them. The chain's CDR3 is CASSQDAQGNTIYF. CDR3 DNA sequence: TGTGCCAGCAGCCAAGACGCACAAGGAAACACCATATATTTT.

This clone was detected once. The chain links TRBV14 to TRBJ1-2, with TRBD1 as a possible D gene (5 bases). The V and J ends lost 7 bases and 0 bases respectively, with 9 bases between them. Germline values: CDR1 SGHDN, CDR2 FVKESK. The CDR3 is 13 amino acids. CDR3 coding DNA: TGTGCCAGCACCCCGACAGCTAACTATGGCTACACCTTC. Translating it yields CASTPTANYGYTF.

This clone was observed once. The rearrangement uses TRBV5-1 and TRBJ1-1, with a tentative D call TRBD1 (5 bases). The length of the CDR3 is 14 residues. V lost 0 bases and J lost 7, with 13 bases in between. Looked up from germline, CDR1 is SGHRS and CDR2 is YFSETQ. In DNA, the CDR3 is TGCGCCAGCAGCTTGGCGGCAGGGCGAGATGAAGCTTTCTTT. It translates to CASSLAAGRDEAFF. The full variable domain, rest sourced from reference TRBV5-1 and TRBJ1-1, is KAGVTQTPRYLIKTRGQQVTLSCSPISGHRSVSWYQQTPGQGLQFLFEYFSETQRNKGNFPGRFSGRQFSNSRSEMNVSTLELGDSALYLCASSLAAGRDEAFFGQGTRLTVV.

The CDR3 nucleotides are TGTGCCAGCAGCCAAGAAGGACTAGCCATCGACAATGAGCAGTTCTTC. Protein product: CASSQEGLAIDNEQFF. The genes are TRBV3-1 (or the pseudogene TRBV3-2) and TRBJ2-1; 8 bases are a match to TRBD2. J was trimmed by 5 bases and V by 0 bases; bases with no gene match: 6. The germline CDR1 and CDR2 sequences are LGHDT and YNNKEL (reference sequence). The CDR3 spans 16 residues.

There are a few counts of this clone. The rearrangement links TRBV21-1 to TRBJ1-5; the table's TRBD1 call for D was not verified on the DNA. TRBV21-1 is marked as a pseudogene. CDR3 length: 17 residues. CDR3 coding DNA: TGTGCCAGCAGCAAACAGGGGTTAACGTATAGCAATCAGCCCCAGCATTTT. It specifies CASSKQGLTYSNQPQHF.

The rearrangement joins TRBV30 to TRBJ1-6; no clear D gene. The CDR3 runs to 14 residues. CDR1 GTSNPN and CDR2 SVGIG come from the germline V gene (reference sequence). The V gene lost 0 bases and the J gene lost 7 bases, with 10 bases spanning the gap. DNA for the CDR3: TGTGCCTGGAGTGTATTGGAGGGAAATTCACCCCTCCACTTT. This gives the protein CAWSVLEGNSPLHF. Combining the CDR3 with reference TRBV30 and TRBJ1-6 gives the whole variable domain SQTIHQWPATLVQPVGSPLSLECTVEGTSNPNLYWYRQAAGRGLQLLFYSVGIGQISSEVPQNLSASRPQDRQFILSSKKLLLSDSGFYLCAWSVLEGNSPLHFGNGTRLTVT.